This T cell receptor (beta chain) was captured by sequencing in a study of CD8 T cells in ankylosing spondylitis. This clonotype has ten or more counts. Its antigen is not known. Each TCR beta library was made by quantitative 5'-RACE that incorporated molecular barcodes. TCRdb reanalysed the 5' RACE reads using MiXCR and keeps one entry per CDR3 protein. The repertoire holds about 130,000 distinct CDR3 sequences, with approximately 9.9% as singletons. Study results and caveats: Significant enrichment of disease-linked clones was reportedly seen in matched ankylosing spondylitis synovial fluid. Peripheral blood held disease-linked clones only at relatively low frequency, and these were CD8+.

The V end lost 3 bases, the J end lost 2 bases, and 17 bases lay between the germline ends. The CDR3 contains 16 residues. CDR1 and CDR2 (germline): MDHEN, SYDVKM. This TCR was recovered from a male donor with ankylosing spondylitis or in good health (not recorded which). The sample comprised blood, either unsorted or a sorted T cell fraction (not recorded which). V and J are TRBV28 and TRBJ2-7; D unresolved. CDR3 in amino acids: CASSFGQARKAYEQYF. In DNA form, the CDR3 reads TGTGCCAGCAGTTTCGGGCAGGCCAGAAAGGCCTACGAGCAGTACTTC.